A selection of T cell receptor beta chains follows, all from one sample in a study of T cells of healthy individuals. TCRdb itself ran the 5' RACE reads through MiXCR, one entry per CDR3 protein. This sample has 60,000 to 70,000 distinct CDR3 sequences, with around 15% found just once. These receptors were taken from a human donor in good health. Both conserved end residues are part of each CDR3. The D gene is left open where the match is weak. For some rows the clone size is stated as once, few or many, or as a class when expanded; others skip it.

TGTGCCAGCAGTTTATTCAGCGGGGTTGGGAGCACAGATACGCAGTATTTT,CASSLFSGVGSTDTQYF,TRBJ2-3,TRBV27,TRBD2,many
TGTGCCAGCGGACAGGGGTATGGCTACACCTTC,CASGQGYGYTF,TRBJ1-2,TRBV27,TRBD1,many
TGTGCCAGCTCACCAGACGGGGGACGGTATCAGCCCCAGCATTTT,CASSPDGGRYQPQHF,TRBJ1-5,TRBV18,NA,NA
TGCGCCAGCAGCCCGGAAATAGCGGGATATTCGGAGACCCAGTACTTC,CASSPEIAGYSETQYF,TRBJ2-5,TRBV5-1,TRBD2,many
TGCGCCAGCAGCCCTGACAGGGGGCGGGGCGGTGGCTACACCTTC,CASSPDRGRGGGYTF,TRBJ1-2,TRBV5-1,TRBD1,few
TGTGCCAGCAGCCGGAGGGAGGGCAAAAAAAACATTCAGTACTTC,CASSRREGKKNIQYF,TRBJ2-4,TRBV6-5,TRBD2,many
TGCAGTGCTCCGACAGGGAGCAATCAGCCCCAGCATTTT,CSAPTGSNQPQHF,TRBJ1-5,TRBV20-1,TRBD1,many
TGCGCCAGCAGTCACAAAACCTACGAGCAGTACTTC,CASSHKTYEQYF,TRBJ2-7,TRBV23-1,NA,medium-sized
TGCAGCGTTGTGGGTCGGCGGGAAAGTGACGAGCAGTACTTC,CSVVGRRESDEQYF,TRBJ2-7,TRBV29-1,NA,many
TGCAGCGTCGCCCGGCTCATGAACACTGAAGCTTTCTTT,CSVARLMNTEAFF,TRBJ1-1,TRBV29-1,NA,many
TGCGCCAGCCGTGGAACTAGCGGGGGAAGCTCCTACGAGCAGTACTTC,CASRGTSGGSSYEQYF,TRBJ2-7,TRBV5-1,TRBD2,many
TGTGTCAGCATTGGAGACACGGCGAACACCGGGGAGCTGTTTTTT,CVSIGDTANTGELFF,TRBJ2-2,TRBV12-3/TRBV12-4,NA,once
TGCGCCAGCAGCCGCCACCCCCCCGGGACTAGTTCCAATGAGCAGTTCTTC,CASSRHPPGTSSNEQFF,TRBJ2-1,TRBV4-1,TRBD2,few
TGTGCCAGCAGGGGACAGGGGTCTCCCTACGAGCAGTACTTC,CASRGQGSPYEQYF,TRBJ2-7,TRBV27,TRBD1,many
TGTGCCAGCAGCCAAGTCAGCTCTGGGGCCAACGTCCTGACTTTC,CASSQVSSGANVLTF,TRBJ2-6,TRBV4-2,NA,few
TGTGCCAGCAGTTCCGGACGGGCCGCTGGTCCCCAGCATTTT,CASSSGRAAGPQHF,TRBJ1-5,TRBV6-1,NA,few
TGTGCCAGCAGTTTATTTACGGGGGCCGGGAACGAGCAGTACTTC,CASSLFTGAGNEQYF,TRBJ2-7,TRBV27,NA,many
TGTGCCAGCAGCAAGGGGGACAAGAAAAACATTCAGTACTTC,CASSKGDKKNIQYF,TRBJ2-4,TRBV21-1,NA,few
TGCAGCGTTAGCGGGAGAGCCAAAAACATTCAGTACTTC,CSVSGRAKNIQYF,TRBJ2-4,TRBV29-1,TRBD2,many
TGTGCCACCAAGCCCGGACTAGCGGGGGGAACGTACAATGAGCAGTTCTTC,CATKPGLAGGTYNEQFF,TRBJ2-1,TRBV19,TRBD2,few
TGCGCCAGCAGCTTGGTTGTGGGCTCTGGGGCCAACGTCCTGACTTTC,CASSLVVGSGANVLTF,TRBJ2-6,TRBV5-1,NA,few
TGTGCCAGCAGCTTTTCCGCGGGCATGAACACCGGGGAGCTGTTTTTT,CASSFSAGMNTGELFF,TRBJ2-2,TRBV11-3,NA,NA
TGCAGTGCTGGGGGTGGGGGGAACTATGGCTACACCTTC,CSAGGGGNYGYTF,TRBJ1-2,TRBV20-1,NA,NA
TGTGCCAGCACGTCCGGGGAGGGAAATGAAAAACTGTTTTTT,CASTSGEGNEKLFF,TRBJ1-4,TRBV6-5,NA,many
TGTGCCAGCAGGGAGCTTGGCGGGGGGGTCACAGATACGCAGTATTTT,CASRELGGGVTDTQYF,TRBJ2-3,TRBV11-1,TRBD2,NA
TGTGCCATCAGAAAGGTCGCCTACAATGAGCAGTTCTTC,CAIRKVAYNEQFF,TRBJ2-1,TRBV10-3,NA,many
TGTGCCATCAGTGAAGGACAGGATAATCAGCCCCAGCATTTT,CAISEGQDNQPQHF,TRBJ1-5,TRBV10-3,TRBD1,NA
TGCGCCAGCAGCCAAGGCCTAGCAGGGAACATATACGAGCAGTACTTC,CASSQGLAGNIYEQYF,TRBJ2-7,TRBV4-1,NA,NA
TGTGCCAGCAGCCAGACGATCAGGCCCCAGCATTTT,CASSQTIRPQHF,TRBJ1-5,TRBV28,NA,NA
TGCAGTGCTAGAGTTGCGGGGAACTCCTACGAGCAGTACTTC,CSARVAGNSYEQYF,TRBJ2-7,TRBV20-1,NA,few
TGTGCCAGCAGCTTGGTCGAGGGAGGATCGTACGAGCAGTACTTC,CASSLVEGGSYEQYF,TRBJ2-7,TRBV5-5,NA,once
TGTGCCAGCAGCCCCTACTCCGGGGCCCAAGAGACCCAGTACTTC,CASSPYSGAQETQYF,TRBJ2-5,TRBV7-2,NA,NA
TGTGCCAGCAGTGAAGCAGAAGGCGGGGACTCCTACGAGCAGTACTTC,CASSEAEGGDSYEQYF,TRBJ2-7,TRBV2,NA,NA
TGCAGTGCTAGAGGACTAGCGGGACCTGAGCAGTACTTC,CSARGLAGPEQYF,TRBJ2-7,TRBV20-1,TRBD2,many
TGCGCCAGCAGCCAAGATCCTCCTAGTTCCGAGCAGTACTTC,CASSQDPPSSEQYF,TRBJ2-7,TRBV4-1,NA,many
TGCGCCAGCAGCTTTTCAGGGGGGGACAATCAGCCCCAGCATTTT,CASSFSGGDNQPQHF,TRBJ1-5,TRBV5-1,TRBD1,NA
TGTGCCAGCAGTTTCGGTCGGGCTTCACCCCTCCACTTT,CASSFGRASPLHF,TRBJ1-6,TRBV27,NA,NA
TGTGCCAGCAGCCGGGCACTAGGGACTAGCGGGGGCTACACAGATACGCAGTATTTT,CASSRALGTSGGYTDTQYF,TRBJ2-3,TRBV9,TRBD2,many
TGTGCCCCCCCTCGGACAGGGAATGAAAAACTGTTTTTT,CAPPRTGNEKLFF,TRBJ1-4,TRBV6-5,TRBD1,many
TGTGCCACCGGGCCGGGACAGGCTAATCAGCCCCAGCATTTT,CATGPGQANQPQHF,TRBJ1-5,TRBV12-3/TRBV12-4,TRBD1,NA
TGTGCCAGCAGTTCCGACAAGGCGTGCGAGCAGTACTTC,CASSSDKACEQYF,TRBJ2-7,TRBV12-3/TRBV12-4,NA,NA
TGTGCCAGCAGCCACGCGCTAGCGGGAGCCTACAATGAGCAGTTCTTC,CASSHALAGAYNEQFF,TRBJ2-1,TRBV6-4,TRBD2,NA
TGCGCCAGCAGGGCGGGAGTCGGGTCCTACGAGCAGTACTTC,CASRAGVGSYEQYF,TRBJ2-7,TRBV4-1,TRBD2,NA
TGTGCCAGCAGCCCCGGAGGCCAGGGGGCTACTGAAGCTTTCTTT,CASSPGGQGATEAFF,TRBJ1-1,TRBV5-4,TRBD1,NA
TGCAGCGTTGGGGGACTAGCGACCACAGATACGCAGTATTTT,CSVGGLATTDTQYF,TRBJ2-3,TRBV29-1,TRBD2,many
TGTGCCAGCAGTGGGTTCTCCGGGACAGGTCAATACAATGAGCAGTTCTTC,CASSGFSGTGQYNEQFF,TRBJ2-1,TRBV25-1,TRBD1,many